This TCR beta chain is from a study of shared clonotypes between healthy human individuals. Regarding the study as a whole: Non-shared clonotypes displayed generation probabilities falling below those of clonotypes present in all four donors.

Concerning this clone: Its antigen remains unknown.

Genomic DNA belonging to each subset was distributed in equal measure over several immunoSEQ plates. Data came from immunoSEQ multiplex PCR; TCRdb stores just in-frame clones and leaves some out. This sample yields around 2,000,000 clones, of which roughly 94% are seen a single time; 0.1% to 0.15% belongs to the top ten. The sequencing sample was made of naive CD4+ T cells sorted from blood. Subset noted: CD45RA+ positively selected. The sequence was collected from a man between 18 and 29 years old in good health.

In DNA, the CDR3 is TGTGCCAGCAGGATGGGGAATCAGCCCCAGCATTTT. Its translation: CASRMGNQPQHF. The rearrangement joins TRBV6-1 to TRBJ1-5; D is uncertain. Per the germline V gene, CDR1 is MNHNS and CDR2 is SASEGT. CDR3 size: 12 residues. Trimming removed 6 bases from V and 4 bases from J, with 7 bases in between.